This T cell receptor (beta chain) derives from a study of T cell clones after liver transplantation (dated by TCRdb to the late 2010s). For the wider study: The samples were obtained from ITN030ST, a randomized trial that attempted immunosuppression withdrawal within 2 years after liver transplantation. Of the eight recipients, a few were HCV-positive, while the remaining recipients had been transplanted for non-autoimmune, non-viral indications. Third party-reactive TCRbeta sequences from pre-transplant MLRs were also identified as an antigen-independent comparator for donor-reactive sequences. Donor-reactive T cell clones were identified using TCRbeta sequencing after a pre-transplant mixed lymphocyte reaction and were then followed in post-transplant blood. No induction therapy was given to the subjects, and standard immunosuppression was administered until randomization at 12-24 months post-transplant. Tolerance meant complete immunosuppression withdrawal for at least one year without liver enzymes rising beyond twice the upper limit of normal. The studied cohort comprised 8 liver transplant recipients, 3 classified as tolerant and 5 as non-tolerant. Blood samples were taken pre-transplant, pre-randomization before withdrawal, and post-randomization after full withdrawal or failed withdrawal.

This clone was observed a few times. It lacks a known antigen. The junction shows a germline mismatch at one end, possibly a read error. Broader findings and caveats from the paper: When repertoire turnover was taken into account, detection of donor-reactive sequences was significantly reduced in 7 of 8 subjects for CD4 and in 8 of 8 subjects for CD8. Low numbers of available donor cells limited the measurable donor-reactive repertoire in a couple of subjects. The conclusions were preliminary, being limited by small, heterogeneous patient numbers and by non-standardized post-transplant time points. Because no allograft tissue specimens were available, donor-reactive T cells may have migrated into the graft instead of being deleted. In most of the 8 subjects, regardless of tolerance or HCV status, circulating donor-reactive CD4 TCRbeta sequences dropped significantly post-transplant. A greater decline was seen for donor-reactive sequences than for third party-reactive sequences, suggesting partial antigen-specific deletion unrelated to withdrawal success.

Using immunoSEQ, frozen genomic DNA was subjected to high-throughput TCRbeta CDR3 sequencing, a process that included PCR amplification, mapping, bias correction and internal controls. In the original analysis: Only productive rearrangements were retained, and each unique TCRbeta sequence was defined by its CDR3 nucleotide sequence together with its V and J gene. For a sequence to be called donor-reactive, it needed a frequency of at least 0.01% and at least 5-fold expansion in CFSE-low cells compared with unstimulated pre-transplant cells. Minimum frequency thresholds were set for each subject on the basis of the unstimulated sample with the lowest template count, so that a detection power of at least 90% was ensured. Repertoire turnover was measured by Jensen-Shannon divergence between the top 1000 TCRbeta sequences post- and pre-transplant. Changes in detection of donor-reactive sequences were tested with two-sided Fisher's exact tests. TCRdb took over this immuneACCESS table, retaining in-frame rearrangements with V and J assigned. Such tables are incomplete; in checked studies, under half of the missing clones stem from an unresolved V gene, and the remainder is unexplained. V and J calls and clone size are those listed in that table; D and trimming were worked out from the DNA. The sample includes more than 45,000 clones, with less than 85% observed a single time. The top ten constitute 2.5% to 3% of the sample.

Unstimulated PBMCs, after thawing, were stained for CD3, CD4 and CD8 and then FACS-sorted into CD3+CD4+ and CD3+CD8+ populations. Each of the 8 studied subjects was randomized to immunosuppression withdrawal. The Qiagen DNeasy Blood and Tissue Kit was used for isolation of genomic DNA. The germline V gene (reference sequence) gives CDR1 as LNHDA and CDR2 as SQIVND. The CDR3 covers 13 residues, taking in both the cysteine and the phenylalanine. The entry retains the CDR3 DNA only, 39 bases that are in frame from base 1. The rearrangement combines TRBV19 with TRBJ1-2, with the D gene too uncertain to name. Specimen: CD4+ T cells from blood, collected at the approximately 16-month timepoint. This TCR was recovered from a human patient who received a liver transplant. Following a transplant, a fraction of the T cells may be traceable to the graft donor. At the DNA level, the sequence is TGTGCCAGTAGTCTAGACGTTATCTATGGCTACACCTTC. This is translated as CASSLDVIYGYTF.